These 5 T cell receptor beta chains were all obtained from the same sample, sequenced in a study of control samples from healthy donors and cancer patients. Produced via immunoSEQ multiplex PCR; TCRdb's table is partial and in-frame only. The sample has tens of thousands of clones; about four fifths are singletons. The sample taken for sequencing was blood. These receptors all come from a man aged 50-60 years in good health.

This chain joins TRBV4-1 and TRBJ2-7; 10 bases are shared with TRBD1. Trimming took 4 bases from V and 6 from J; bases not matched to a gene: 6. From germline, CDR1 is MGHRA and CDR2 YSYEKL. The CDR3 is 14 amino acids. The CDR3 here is CASSLDRGLTEQYF. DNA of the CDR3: TGCGCCAGCAGCCTAGACAGGGGGCTGACCGAGCAGTACTTC.

The CDR3 DNA is TGTGCCAGCAGTTACTCTCGAGAGACCCAGTACTTC. Residues: CASSYSRETQYF. This sequence joins TRBV6-2 or TRBV6-3 and TRBJ2-5; D call uncertain. Germline CDR1 MNHEY, CDR2 SVGEGT. The CDR3 runs 12 residues. Trimming stripped 0 bases from V and 4 bases from J, with 3 bases between.

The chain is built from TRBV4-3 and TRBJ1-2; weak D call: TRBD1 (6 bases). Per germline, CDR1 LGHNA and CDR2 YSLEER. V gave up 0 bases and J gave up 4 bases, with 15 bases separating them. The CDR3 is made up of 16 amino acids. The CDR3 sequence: CASSQEYGGRGYGYTF. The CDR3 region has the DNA TGCGCCAGCAGCCAAGAGTATGGGGGGCGCGGCTATGGCTACACCTTC.

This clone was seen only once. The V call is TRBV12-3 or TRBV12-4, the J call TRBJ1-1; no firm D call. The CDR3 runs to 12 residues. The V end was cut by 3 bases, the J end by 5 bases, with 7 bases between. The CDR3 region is CASSFWGTEAFF. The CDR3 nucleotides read TGTGCCAGCAGTTTCTGGGGTACTGAAGCTTTCTTT.

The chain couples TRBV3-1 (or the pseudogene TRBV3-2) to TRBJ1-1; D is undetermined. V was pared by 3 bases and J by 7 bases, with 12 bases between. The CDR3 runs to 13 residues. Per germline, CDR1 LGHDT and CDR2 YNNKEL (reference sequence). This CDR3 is CASSQTPDREAFF. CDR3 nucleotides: TGTGCCAGCAGCCAGACCCCTGACCGTGAAGCTTTCTTT.